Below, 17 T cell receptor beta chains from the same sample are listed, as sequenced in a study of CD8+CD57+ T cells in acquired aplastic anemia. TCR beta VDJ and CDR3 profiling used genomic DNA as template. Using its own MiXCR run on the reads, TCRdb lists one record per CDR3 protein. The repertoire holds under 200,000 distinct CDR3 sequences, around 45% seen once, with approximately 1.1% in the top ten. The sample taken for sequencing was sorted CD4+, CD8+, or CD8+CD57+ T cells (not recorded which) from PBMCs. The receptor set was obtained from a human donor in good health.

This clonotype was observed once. The chain's CDR3 is CASSDSDWGGMNGDTQYF. The CDR3 nucleotides read TGTGCCAGCAGTGATTCCGATTGGGGGGGGATGAATGGGGATACGCAGTATTTT. This chain joins TRBV25-1 and TRBJ2-3; 7 bases fit TRBD2. Losses at the gene ends were 3 bases for V and 6 bases for J; bases not matched to a gene: 18. This CDR3 spans 18 amino acids. The germline CDR1 and CDR2 sequences are MGHDK and SYGVNS.

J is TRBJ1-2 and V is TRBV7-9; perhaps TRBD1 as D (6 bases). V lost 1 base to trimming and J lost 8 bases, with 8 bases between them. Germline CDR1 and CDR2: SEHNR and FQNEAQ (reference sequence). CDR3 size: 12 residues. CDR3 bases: TGTGCCAGCAGCTTAGGAGGGGGAGGCTACACCTTC. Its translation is CASSLGGGGYTF.

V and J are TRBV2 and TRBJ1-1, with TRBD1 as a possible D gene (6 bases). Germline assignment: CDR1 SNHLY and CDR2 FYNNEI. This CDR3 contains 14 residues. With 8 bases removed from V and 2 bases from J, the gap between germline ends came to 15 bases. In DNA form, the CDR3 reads TGTGCCAGCTGCCGGGACATTCTTAACACTGAAGCTTTCTTT. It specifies CASCRDILNTEAFF.

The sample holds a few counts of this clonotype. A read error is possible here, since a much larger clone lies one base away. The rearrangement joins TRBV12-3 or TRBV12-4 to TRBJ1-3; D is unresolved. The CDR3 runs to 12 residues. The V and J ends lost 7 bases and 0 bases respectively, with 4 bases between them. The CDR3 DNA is TGTGCCAGCACCAGCTCTGGAAACACCATATATTTT. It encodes CASTSSGNTIYF.

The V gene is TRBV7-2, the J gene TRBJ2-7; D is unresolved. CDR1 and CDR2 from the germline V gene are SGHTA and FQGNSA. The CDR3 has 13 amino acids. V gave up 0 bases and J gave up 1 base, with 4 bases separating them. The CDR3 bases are TGTGCCAGCAGCTTAGCGCTGTCCTACGAGCAGTACTTC. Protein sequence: CASSLALSYEQYF.

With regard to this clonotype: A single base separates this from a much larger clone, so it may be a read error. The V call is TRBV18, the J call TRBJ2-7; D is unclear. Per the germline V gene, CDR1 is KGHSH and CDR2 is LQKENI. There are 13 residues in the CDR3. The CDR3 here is CASPPASTYEQYF. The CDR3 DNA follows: TGTGCCAGCCCACCAGCCAGCACCTACGAGCAGTACTTC.

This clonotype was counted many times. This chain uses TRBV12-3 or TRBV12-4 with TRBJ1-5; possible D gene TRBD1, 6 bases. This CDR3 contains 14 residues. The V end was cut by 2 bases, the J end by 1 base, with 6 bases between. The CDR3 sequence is CASSLQGSNQPQHF. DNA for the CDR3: TGTGCCAGCAGTTTACAGGGGAGCAATCAGCCCCAGCATTTT.

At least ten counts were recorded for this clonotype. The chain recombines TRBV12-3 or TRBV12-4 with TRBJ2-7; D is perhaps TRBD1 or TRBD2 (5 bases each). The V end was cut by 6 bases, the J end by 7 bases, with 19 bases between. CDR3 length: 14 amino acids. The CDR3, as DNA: TGTGCCAGCAGCCTCCGGGACGGCCATTCGGAGCAGTACTTC. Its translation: CASSLRDGHSEQYF.

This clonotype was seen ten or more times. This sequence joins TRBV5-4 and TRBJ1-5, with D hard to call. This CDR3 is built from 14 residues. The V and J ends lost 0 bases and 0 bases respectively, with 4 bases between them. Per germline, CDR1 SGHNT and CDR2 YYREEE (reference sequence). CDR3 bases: TGTGCCAGCAGCTTGGAAGGTAGCAATCAGCCCCAGCATTTT. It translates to CASSLEGSNQPQHF.

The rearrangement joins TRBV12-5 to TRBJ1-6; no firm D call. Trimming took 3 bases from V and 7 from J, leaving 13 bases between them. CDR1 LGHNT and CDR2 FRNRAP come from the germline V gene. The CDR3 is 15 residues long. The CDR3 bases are TGTGCTAGTGGTTTCGGGGAAACTGGCAATTCACCCCTCCACTTT. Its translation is CASGFGETGNSPLHF.

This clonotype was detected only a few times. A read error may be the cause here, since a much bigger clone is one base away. CDR3 amino acids: CSAAGGSRETQYF. CDR3 DNA sequence: TGCAGTGCTGCGGGGGGGAGCCGAGAGACCCAGTACTTC. The chain employs TRBV20-1 and TRBJ2-5; 9 nucleotides line up with TRBD2. The CDR3 totals 13 residues. Germline V lookup: CDR1 DFQATT, CDR2 SNEGSKA (reference sequence). V trimming: 5 bases; J trimming: 4 bases; junction bases outside the gene matches: 5.

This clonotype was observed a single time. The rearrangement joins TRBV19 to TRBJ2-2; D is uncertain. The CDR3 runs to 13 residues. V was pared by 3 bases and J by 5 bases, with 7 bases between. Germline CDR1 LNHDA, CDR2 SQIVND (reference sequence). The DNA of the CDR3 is TGTGCCAGTAGTATGGTCAGAACCGGGGAGCTGTTTTTT. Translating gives CASSMVRTGELFF. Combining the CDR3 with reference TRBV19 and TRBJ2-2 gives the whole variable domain DGGITQSPKYLFRKEGQNVTLSCEQNLNHDAMYWYRQDPGQGLRLIYYSQIVNDFQKGDIAEGYSVSREKKESFPLTVTSAQKNPTAFYLCASSMVRTGELFFGEGSRLTVL.

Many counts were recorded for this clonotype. CDR3 nucleotides: TGTGCCAGCAGCGCGACAGTTAGCTATGGCTACACCTTC. Its translation is CASSATVSYGYTF. The V and J genes are TRBV5-4 and TRBJ1-2, with D tentatively TRBD1 (5 bases). Germline loops: CDR1 SGHNT, CDR2 YYREEE (reference sequence). V lost 4 bases to trimming and J lost 4 bases, with 11 bases between them. The CDR3 covers 13 residues.

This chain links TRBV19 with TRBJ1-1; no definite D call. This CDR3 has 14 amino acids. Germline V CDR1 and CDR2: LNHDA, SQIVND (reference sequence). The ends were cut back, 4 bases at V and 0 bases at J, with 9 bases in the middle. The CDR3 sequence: CASSRVLLNTEAFF. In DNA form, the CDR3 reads TGTGCCAGTAGTAGGGTCCTCCTGAACACTGAAGCTTTCTTT. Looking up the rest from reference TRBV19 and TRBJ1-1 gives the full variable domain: DGGITQSPKYLFRKEGQNVTLSCEQNLNHDAMYWYRQDPGQGLRLIYYSQIVNDFQKGDIAEGYSVSREKKESFPLTVTSAQKNPTAFYLCASSRVLLNTEAFFGQGTRLTVV.

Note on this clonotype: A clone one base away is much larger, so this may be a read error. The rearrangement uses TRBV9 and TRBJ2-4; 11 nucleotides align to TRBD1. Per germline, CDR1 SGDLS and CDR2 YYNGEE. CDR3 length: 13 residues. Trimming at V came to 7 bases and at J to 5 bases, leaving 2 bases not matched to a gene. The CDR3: CASGTGGQNIQYF. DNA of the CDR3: TGTGCCAGCGGGACAGGGGGGCAAAACATTCAGTACTTC. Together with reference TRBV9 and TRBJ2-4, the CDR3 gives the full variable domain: DSGVTQTPKHLITATGQRVTLRCSPRSGDLSVYWYQQSLDQGLQFLIQYYNGEERAKGNILERFSAQQFPDLHSELNLSSLELGDSALYFCASGTGGQNIQYFGAGTRLSVL.

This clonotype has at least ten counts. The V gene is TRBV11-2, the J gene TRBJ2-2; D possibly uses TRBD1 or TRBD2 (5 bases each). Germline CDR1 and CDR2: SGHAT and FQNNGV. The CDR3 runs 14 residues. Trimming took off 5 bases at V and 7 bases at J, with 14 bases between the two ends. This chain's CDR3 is CASSPGRNGGELFF. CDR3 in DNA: TGTGCCAGCAGCCCGGGACGGAACGGCGGGGAGCTGTTTTTT.

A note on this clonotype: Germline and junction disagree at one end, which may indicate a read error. The CDR3 is CASSLARGSGANVLTF. The CDR3 DNA follows: TGTGCTAGCAGCTTAGCTCGGGGCTCTGGGGCCAACGTCCTGACTTTC. V is TRBV7-7 and J is TRBJ2-6; perhaps TRBD2 as D (5 bases). Germline CDR1 SSHAT, CDR2 FNYEAQ (reference sequence). This CDR3 has 16 amino acids. The variable domain in full, with the rest retrieved from reference TRBV7-7 and TRBJ2-6, is GAGVSQSPRYKVTKRGQDVTLRCDPISSHATLYWYQQALGQGPEFLTYFNYEAQPDKSGLPSDRFSAERPEGSISTLTIQRTEQRDSAMYRCASSLARGSGANVLTFGAGSRLTVL.